The rows below give T cell receptor beta chains drawn from one sample of a study of CD4+ T cells in melanoma. Assay: immunoSEQ multiplex PCR; the TCRdb copy retains only in-frame clones and omits some. The top ten clones hold over 1.5% of a sample with about 140,000 clones, over 90% of them seen once. The source is a human donor with melanoma. CDR3s leave out the opening cysteine and the closing phenylalanine or tryptophan. The order of the fields is V gene, D gene, J gene, CDR3 protein. A D gene is named only where the DNA matches it firmly.

>TRBV9|NA|TRBJ2-1
ASSVGSSYNEQF
>TRBV21-1|NA|TRBJ1-3
ASSKLWGVKGNTIY
>TRBV28|NA|TRBJ1-5
ASTQGLLNQPQH
>TRBV18|TRBD1|TRBJ2-2
ASSPAGQGSTGELF
>TRBV6-1|TRBD1|TRBJ2-1
ASSDAGTGNYNEQF
>TRBV12-5|NA|TRBJ1-6
ASGLVNLHVLH
>TRBV11-2|TRBD2|TRBJ2-1
ASSLQLAGGFVIYNEQF
>TRBV7-6|NA|TRBJ2-3
ASSLRTGTDTQY
>TRBV7-9|NA|TRBJ1-1
ASSFPADWNTEAF
>TRBV10-3|NA|TRBJ1-6
AISEPTSPLH
>TRBV14|NA|TRBJ1-2
ASGDSNARLHGYT
>TRBV5-5|NA|TRBJ2-7
ASSLATGVTSYEQY
>TRBV5-1|TRBD2|TRBJ2-3
ASSLPGLAGADTQY
>TRBV4-1|TRBD1|TRBJ2-7
ASSQDRDRISYEQY
>TRBV2|NA|TRBJ1-2
ASRRDGSYYGYT
>TRBV4-1|TRBD2|TRBJ2-1
ASSQDRRGAEQF
>TRBV27|NA|TRBJ2-6
ASRPTGSGANVLT
>TRBV7-2|NA|TRBJ2-3
ASGPSGADTQY
>TRBV5-1|NA|TRBJ2-1
ASSRSPGDSGNEQF
>TRBV5-1|NA|TRBJ2-1
ASSPIDGTNEQF
>TRBV4-1|TRBD1|TRBJ2-1
ASSQGQGARNEQF
>TRBV29-1|NA|TRBJ2-7
STMGERYEQY
>TRBV5-1|NA|TRBJ1-1
ASSPGRSSSTEAF
>TRBV4-1|NA|TRBJ2-6
ASSREGGTGANVLT
>TRBV7-6|NA|TRBJ2-1
ASSPRQGSYNEQF
>TRBV5-4|NA|TRBJ1-6
ASSFPDSPLH
>TRBV2|TRBD2|TRBJ2-5
ASSGRRVWERGEETQY
>TRBV29-1|NA|TRBJ2-5
SVVGGAETQY
>TRBV30|NA|TRBJ2-3
AWSATDTQY
>TRBV19|TRBD1|TRBJ1-2
ASSHSTGQGRGYT
>TRBV5-1|TRBD1|TRBJ2-1
ASSFQGASNEQF
>TRBV4-2|NA|TRBJ2-7
ASSRGRVGEYEQY
>TRBV2|TRBD1|TRBJ2-7
ASGTGQSYEQY
>TRBV6-6|TRBD1|TRBJ1-4
ASSPSGGGEKLF
>TRBV4-1|NA|TRBJ1-5
ASSQVSQNNQPQH
>TRBV5-1|TRBD2|TRBJ2-1
ASSPGLAQGDEQF
>TRBV2|NA|TRBJ2-1
ASTSGLSYNEQF
>TRBV13|NA|TRBJ2-1
ASSLEGVGGSADNEQF
>TRBV15|NA|TRBJ1-1
ATSRDLNTEAF
>TRBV5-1|NA|TRBJ1-2
ASSLGTPSYGYT
>TRBV6-1|TRBD2|TRBJ2-5
ASSENLAGGQETQY
>TRBV4-1|TRBD1|TRBJ2-2
ASSQGQGASTGELF
>TRBV11-2|NA|TRBJ1-6
ASSLGGGIYSPLH
>TRBV19|NA|TRBJ2-1
ASIRGRGARYNNEQF